This TCR beta chain was profiled in a study of post-analysis software for immune sequencing data (dated by TCRdb to 2013 to 2016). About the full investigation: Recorded disease courses included relapsing-remitting, secondary progressive and progressive-relapsing multiple sclerosis, with some patients lacking subtype annotation. The multiple sclerosis patient repertoires were compared with 10 or so previously published healthy control repertoires from donors aged roughly 6 to 25 years. A subset of samples was prepared in parallel using single-end sample barcoding, then pooled and co-amplified after Illumina adapter ligation. What the research found in general, with its limitations: Significantly higher frequencies in patients than in controls were found for about five TRBV segments, including TRBV5-6, TRBV5-1 and TRBV20-1. Strong co-clustering of samples prepared in the same batch was shown by direct clustering with F measure, prompting a batch-effect correction. Significantly lower normalized Chao1 diversity was found in multiple sclerosis patients than in controls, suggesting substantial peripheral T-cell clonal expansion. The multiple sclerosis patient group was slightly younger than the control group.

To demonstrate the VDJtools post-analysis software, TCR beta repertoires were profiled from the peripheral blood of 10 to 15 young patients with multiple sclerosis. The patients with multiple sclerosis were children and adolescents between about 6 and 16 years of age. The library was generated by PCR. The sequencing machine was an Illumina HiSeq 2500. To reduce PCR and sequencing biases, unique molecular identifiers were built into the TCR beta cDNA libraries. Every 1 to 10 million input T cells yielded approximately 500,000 cDNA molecules, meaning each molecule approximated one T cell. The same protocol used for the earlier healthy control dataset was applied to prepare and sequence the patient libraries. Within a given batch, samples were prepared together, multiplexed and sequenced on the same HiSeq lane. The authors processed their data as follows. MIGEC handled the raw barcoded reads, throwing out single-read molecular identifier groups before consensus assembly and CDR3 extraction. Clonotype tables were post-analysed with VDJtools, normalizing diversity by down-sampling all datasets to the smallest sample size. To correct batch-related cross-sample contamination, repertoire overlap clustering matched CDR3 amino acid sequences but not nucleotide sequences. The public sequencing data were trimmed at Q25 with fastp and processed into clonotypes with MiXCR by TCRdb, which kept only in-frame beta chains. CDR3 protein sequences are deduplicated, and each keeps its most common genes and DNA. TCRdb's processing, not the authors' own work, is the source of the V and J calls. The sample table shows about 770,000 distinct CDR3 sequences, and roughly 50% are seen once. 4.9% of the sample lies in the top ten.

From the cysteine through the phenylalanine, the CDR3 covers 20 amino acids. Of all the DNA, just the CDR3 is kept, 60 bases in frame from base 1. CDR1 SEHNR and CDR2 FQNEAQ are derived from the germline V gene (reference sequence). Trimming at the junction amounts to 1 base on V and 4 bases on J, and the germline ends lie 27 bases apart. This clonotype was counted only a few times. It lacks a known antigen. No clone much larger than this one lies a single base away; base qualities are absent. The rearrangement combines TRBV7-9 with TRBJ2-3, with a tentative D gene TRBD1 over 5 matching bases. The sample was blood. The receptor was isolated from a girl aged 5 to 17 with multiple sclerosis. The nucleotides are TGTGCCAGCAGCTTAGGGGGAAGCTCCGACAGTCACTTCTGGGCAGATACGCAGTATTTT. Its protein is CASSLGGSSDSHFWADTQYF.